The clone carrying this T cell receptor (beta chain) has just a few counts. As handled by the study authors: Amplification of reference gene primers provided the estimated nucleated cell counts. Some clones are missing from TCRdb's copy, which holds only in-frame ones; the method was immunoSEQ multiplex PCR. That table furnishes V, J and clone size, whereas the DNA furnished D and trimming. Of approximately 300,000 clones listed, approximately 90% are singletons. This sample is part of a study of blood T cell repertoires in COVID-19. Study summary: Samples came from the United States, Italy and Spain, spanning acute and convalescent COVID-19. T cells, B-cell-depleted T cells, or PBMCs supplied cDNA or gDNA.

Germline CDR1 is SNHLY and CDR2 is FYNNEI. This CDR3 region has 14 residues. Between the trimmed V and J ends, which lost 6 bases and 0 bases, there was a span of 9 bases. This clonotype was sampled from a woman in her forties or fifties with active or convalescent COVID-19. The chain combines TRBV2 with TRBJ1-3; D uncertain. The sequenced sample consisted of peripheral blood. DNA for the CDR3: TGTGCCAGCAGGGCAGGAATCTCTGGAAACACCATATATTTT. This codes for CASRAGISGNTIYF.